A single sample is the source of the 9 T cell receptor beta chains below, sequenced in a study of identical twins. TCRdb re-analysed the 5' RACE reads in MiXCR, keeping a single row per CDR3 protein. The table has fewer than 250,000 distinct CDR3 sequences, 6% to 8.5% seen once. The same data also went into a second study, on yellow fever vaccine responses in identical twins.

Sequenced: CD8+ T cells sorted from blood. Receptors originate from a woman aged 18-29 years in good health.

This clonotype was counted many times. Here the CDR3 reads CASSFGTSTGELFF. CDR3 sequence (DNA): TGTGCCAGCAGTTTCGGGACAAGCACCGGGGAGCTGTTTTTT. The J gene is TRBJ2-2, the V gene TRBV28; weak D call: TRBD1 (6 bases). The V and J ends lost 3 bases and 4 bases respectively, with 9 bases between them. Germline V CDR1 and CDR2: MDHEN, SYDVKM. This CDR3 is built from 14 residues.

This clonotype occurred many times. The chain couples TRBV4-1 to TRBJ2-7; 7 nucleotides agree with TRBD1. V dropped 4 bases and J dropped 5; count of bases not matched to a gene: 8. Germline lookup yields CDR1 MGHRA and CDR2 YSYEKL. This CDR3 spans 14 amino acids. CDR3 loop: CASSLRDRVDEQYF. The CDR3 nucleotides are TGCGCCAGCAGCCTCCGAGACAGGGTGGACGAGCAGTACTTC.

The chain is built from TRBV12-3 or TRBV12-4 and TRBJ2-1; D is possibly TRBD1 (6 bases). The germline V and J ends were trimmed by 6 bases and 7 bases, with 19 bases remaining between them. This CDR3 is built from 15 residues. CDR3 in amino acids: CASRRRQVHWNEQFF. The DNA of the CDR3 is TGTGCCAGCAGGAGAAGACAGGTCCACTGGAATGAGCAGTTCTTC.

This clonotype was counted at least ten times. The chain has TRBV5-6 and TRBJ2-2; 10 bases match TRBD1. The V segment lost 3 bases and the J segment 6 bases; nucleotides outside the gene matches: 11. The CDR3 runs 17 residues. Per the germline V gene, CDR1 is SGHDT and CDR2 is YYEEEE. CDR3 protein: CASSYQIGTGAPGELFF. As DNA, the CDR3 is TGTGCCAGCAGCTACCAAATCGGGACAGGGGCGCCCGGGGAGCTGTTTTTT.

V usage is TRBV4-1 and J usage is TRBJ2-7, with D unresolved. Trimming left V 0 bases short and J 3 bases short, with 6 bases between. The germline CDR1 and CDR2 sequences are MGHRA and YSYEKL. This CDR3 has 13 residues. CDR3 sequence: CASSQERSYEQYF. CDR3 bases: TGCGCCAGCAGCCAAGAGCGGAGCTACGAGCAGTACTTC.

This chain joins TRBV27 and TRBJ2-4, with D possibly TRBD1 on 6 matching bases. The V gene lost 3 bases and the J gene lost 11 bases, with 14 bases spanning the gap. The CDR3 loop spans 13 amino acids. Germline loops: CDR1 MNHEY, CDR2 SMNVEV (reference sequence). The DNA for the CDR3 is TGTGCCAGCAGTTTTGGGGGCCCCGGAGTTCAGTACTTC. This gives the protein CASSFGGPGVQYF.

The J gene is TRBJ1-1, the V gene TRBV10-3; 8 bases align to TRBD1. The CDR3 is made up of 16 amino acids. The germline V gene encodes CDR1 ENHRY and CDR2 SYGVKD. The J segment lost 0 bases and the V segment lost 4 bases, leaving 7 bases of the junction unmatched. Here the CDR3 DNA reads TGTGCCATCAGTGCGATTCAGGGGGCCCTGAACACTGAAGCTTTCTTT. Protein sequence: CAISAIQGALNTEAFF.

The chain joins TRBV6-1 to TRBJ2-2, with unresolved D. V dropped 7 bases and J dropped 3 bases, with 9 bases sitting between them. Germline V gene data show CDR1 as MNHNS and CDR2 as SASEGT. The length of the CDR3 is 13 residues. Here the CDR3 DNA reads TGTGCCAGCACCATGGGCGACACCGGGGAGCTGTTTTTT. Amino acid sequence: CASTMGDTGELFF.

The chain combines TRBV5-4 with TRBJ2-3; 9 nucleotides line up with TRBD2. With 0 bases clipped from V and 4 bases from J, the junction kept 6 bases outside the gene matches. Germline CDR1 and CDR2: SGHNT and YYREEE (reference sequence). This CDR3 is 16 amino acids long. CDR3 nucleotides: TGTGCCAGCAGCTTGGTAGGCGGGGGGGCCCCAGATACGCAGTATTTT. It specifies CASSLVGGGAPDTQYF. The complete variable domain, with remaining parts taken from reference TRBV5-4 and TRBJ2-3, reads ETGVTQSPTHLIKTRGQQVTLRCSSQSGHNTVSWYQQALGQGPQFIFQYYREEENGRGNFPPRFSGLQFPNYSSELNVNALELDDSALYLCASSLVGGGAPDTQYFGPGTRLTVL.